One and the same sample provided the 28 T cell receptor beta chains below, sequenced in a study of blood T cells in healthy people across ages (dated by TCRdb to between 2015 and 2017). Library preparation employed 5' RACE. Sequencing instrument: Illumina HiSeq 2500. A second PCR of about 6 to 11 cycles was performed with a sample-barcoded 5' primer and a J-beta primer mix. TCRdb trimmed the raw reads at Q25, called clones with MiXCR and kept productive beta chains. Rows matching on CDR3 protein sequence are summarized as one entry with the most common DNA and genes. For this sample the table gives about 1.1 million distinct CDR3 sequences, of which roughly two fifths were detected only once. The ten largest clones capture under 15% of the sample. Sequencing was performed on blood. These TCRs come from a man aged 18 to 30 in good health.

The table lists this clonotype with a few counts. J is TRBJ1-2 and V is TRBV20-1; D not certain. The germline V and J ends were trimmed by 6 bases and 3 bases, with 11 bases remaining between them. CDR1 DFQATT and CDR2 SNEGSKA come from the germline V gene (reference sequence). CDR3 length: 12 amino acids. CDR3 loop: CSAAPPDYGYTF. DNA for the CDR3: TGCAGTGCGGCGCCGCCAGACTATGGCTACACCTTC.

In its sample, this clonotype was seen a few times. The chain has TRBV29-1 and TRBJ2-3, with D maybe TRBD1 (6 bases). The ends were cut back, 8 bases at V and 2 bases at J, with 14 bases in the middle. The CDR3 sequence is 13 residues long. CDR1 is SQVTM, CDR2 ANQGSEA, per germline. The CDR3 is CSLEDSYTDTQYF. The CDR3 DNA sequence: TGCAGCCTGGAGGACAGCTACACAGATACGCAGTATTTT.

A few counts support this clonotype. CDR3 amino acids: CASFDRNTEAFF. CDR3 DNA sequence: TGCGCCAGCTTCGACCGGAACACTGAAGCTTTCTTT. J is TRBJ1-1 and V is TRBV5-1; no clear D gene. With 7 bases removed from V and 1 base from J, the gap between germline ends came to 8 bases. The CDR3 runs 12 residues. CDR1 and CDR2 from the germline V gene are SGHRS and YFSETQ.

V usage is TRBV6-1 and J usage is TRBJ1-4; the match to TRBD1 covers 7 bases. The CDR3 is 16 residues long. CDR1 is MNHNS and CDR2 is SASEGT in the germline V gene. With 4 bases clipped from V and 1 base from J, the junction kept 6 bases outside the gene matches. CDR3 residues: CASSAPTGVTNEKLFF. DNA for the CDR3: TGTGCCAGCAGTGCTCCTACAGGGGTAACTAATGAAAAACTGTTTTTT.

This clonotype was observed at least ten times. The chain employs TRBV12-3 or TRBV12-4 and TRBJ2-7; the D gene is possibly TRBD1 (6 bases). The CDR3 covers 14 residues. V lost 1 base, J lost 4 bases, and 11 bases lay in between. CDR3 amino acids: CASSLGRGGYEQYF. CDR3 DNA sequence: TGTGCCAGCAGTTTAGGGCGAGGGGGTTACGAGCAGTACTTC.

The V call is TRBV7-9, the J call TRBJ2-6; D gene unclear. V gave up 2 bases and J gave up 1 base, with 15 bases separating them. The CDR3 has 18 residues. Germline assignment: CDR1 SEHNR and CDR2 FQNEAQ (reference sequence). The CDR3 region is CASSLQGFTRSGANVLTF. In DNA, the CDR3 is TGTGCCAGCAGCTTACAAGGGTTCACTCGATCTGGGGCCAACGTCCTGACTTTC.

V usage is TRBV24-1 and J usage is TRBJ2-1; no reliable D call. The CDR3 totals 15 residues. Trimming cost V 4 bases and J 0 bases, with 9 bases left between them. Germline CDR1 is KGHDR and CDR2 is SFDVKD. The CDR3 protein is CATSDTTRSYNEQFF. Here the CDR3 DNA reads TGTGCCACCAGTGACACTACCCGCTCCTACAATGAGCAGTTCTTC.

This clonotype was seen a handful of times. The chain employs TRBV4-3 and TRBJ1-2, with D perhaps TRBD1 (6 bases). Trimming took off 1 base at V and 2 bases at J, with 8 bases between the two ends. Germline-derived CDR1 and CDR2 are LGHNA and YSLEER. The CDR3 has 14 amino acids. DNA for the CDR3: TGCGCCAGCAGCCAAGTAGACAGGAACTATGGCTACACCTTC. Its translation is CASSQVDRNYGYTF.

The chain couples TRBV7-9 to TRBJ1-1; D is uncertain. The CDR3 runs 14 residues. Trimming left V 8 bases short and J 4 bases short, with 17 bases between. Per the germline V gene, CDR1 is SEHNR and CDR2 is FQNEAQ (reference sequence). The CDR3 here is CASSKGVELTEAFF. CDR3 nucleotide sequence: TGTGCCAGCTCCAAAGGCGTCGAACTCACTGAAGCTTTCTTT.

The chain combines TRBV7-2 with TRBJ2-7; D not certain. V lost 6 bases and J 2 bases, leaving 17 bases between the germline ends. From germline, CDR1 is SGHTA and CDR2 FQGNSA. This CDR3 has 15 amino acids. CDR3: CASRSTESTTYEQYF. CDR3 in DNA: TGTGCCAGCAGGTCAACGGAGAGCACTACCTACGAGCAGTACTTC.

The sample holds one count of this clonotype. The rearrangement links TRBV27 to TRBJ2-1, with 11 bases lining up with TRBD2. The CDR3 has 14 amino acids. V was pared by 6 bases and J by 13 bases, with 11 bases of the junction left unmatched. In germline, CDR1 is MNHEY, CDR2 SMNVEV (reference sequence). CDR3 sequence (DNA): TGTGCCAGCAGGAGGACTAGCGGGCAAGAGACCCAGTTCTTC. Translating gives CASRRTSGQETQFF.

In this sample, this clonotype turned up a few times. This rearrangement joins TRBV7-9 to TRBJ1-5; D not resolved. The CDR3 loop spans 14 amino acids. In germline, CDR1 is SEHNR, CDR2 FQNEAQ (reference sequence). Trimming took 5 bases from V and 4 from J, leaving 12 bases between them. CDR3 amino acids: CASSPSSQNQPQHF. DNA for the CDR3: TGTGCCAGCAGCCCCAGTAGCCAAAATCAGCCCCAGCATTTT.

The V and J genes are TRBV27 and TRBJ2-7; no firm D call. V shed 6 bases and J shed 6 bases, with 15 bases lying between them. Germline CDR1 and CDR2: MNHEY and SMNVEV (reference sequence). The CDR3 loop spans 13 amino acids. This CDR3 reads CASRGRSSCEQYF. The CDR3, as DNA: TGTGCCAGCAGGGGAAGGAGCTCTTGCGAGCAGTACTTC.

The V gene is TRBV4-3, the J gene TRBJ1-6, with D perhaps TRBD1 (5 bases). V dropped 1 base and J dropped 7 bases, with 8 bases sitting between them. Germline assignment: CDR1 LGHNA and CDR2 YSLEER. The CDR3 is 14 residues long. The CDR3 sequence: CASSQGGTNSPLHF. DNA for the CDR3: TGCGCCAGCAGCCAAGGTGGGACGAATTCACCCCTCCACTTT.

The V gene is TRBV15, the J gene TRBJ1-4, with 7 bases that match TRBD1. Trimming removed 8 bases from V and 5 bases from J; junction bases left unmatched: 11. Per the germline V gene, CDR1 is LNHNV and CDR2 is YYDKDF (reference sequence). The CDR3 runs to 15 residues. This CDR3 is CATQAGDRVNEKLFF. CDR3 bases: TGTGCCACCCAGGCGGGAGACAGGGTGAATGAAAAACTGTTTTTT.

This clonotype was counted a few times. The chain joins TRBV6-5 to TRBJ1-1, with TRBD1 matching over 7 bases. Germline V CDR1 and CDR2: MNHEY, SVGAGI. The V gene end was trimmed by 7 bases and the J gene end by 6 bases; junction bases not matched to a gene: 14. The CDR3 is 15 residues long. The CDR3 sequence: CASTPASTGRSEAFF. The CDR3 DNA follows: TGTGCCAGCACCCCCGCTTCGACAGGGAGATCTGAAGCTTTCTTT.

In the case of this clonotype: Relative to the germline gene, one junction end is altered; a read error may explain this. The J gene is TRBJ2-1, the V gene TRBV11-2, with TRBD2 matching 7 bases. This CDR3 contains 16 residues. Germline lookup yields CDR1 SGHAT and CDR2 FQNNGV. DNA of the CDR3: TGTGCCAGCAACTTAGGAGTTGCTAGCGGCTGCAATGAGCAGTTCTTC. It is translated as CASNLGVASGCNEQFF.

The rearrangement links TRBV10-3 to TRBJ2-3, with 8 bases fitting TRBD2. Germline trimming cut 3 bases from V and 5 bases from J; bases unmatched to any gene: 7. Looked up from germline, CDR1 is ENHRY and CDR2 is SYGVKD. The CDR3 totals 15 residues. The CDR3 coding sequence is TGTGCCATCAGTGAATCTCGGGGGGGCAGAGATACGCAGTATTTT. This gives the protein CAISESRGGRDTQYF.

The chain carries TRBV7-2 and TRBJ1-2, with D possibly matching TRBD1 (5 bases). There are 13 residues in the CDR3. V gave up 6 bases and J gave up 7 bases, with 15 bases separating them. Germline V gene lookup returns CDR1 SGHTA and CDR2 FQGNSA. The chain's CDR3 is CASSIRERGGYTF. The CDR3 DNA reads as TGTGCCAGCAGTATAAGGGAAAGGGGTGGCTACACCTTC. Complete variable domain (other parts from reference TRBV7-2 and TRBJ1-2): GAGVSQSPSNKVTEKGKDVELRCDPISGHTALYWYRQSLGQGLEFLIYFQGNSAPDKSGLPSDRFSAERTGGSVSTLTIQRTQQEDSAVYLCASSIRERGGYTFGSGTRLTVV.

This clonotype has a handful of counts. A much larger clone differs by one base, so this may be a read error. The CDR3 region is CASSLVQGSYNEQYF. The CDR3 bases are TGTGCCAGCAGCTTAGTACAGGGCTCCTACAATGAGCAGTACTTC. The J gene is TRBJ2-7, the V gene TRBV11-1, with D possibly TRBD1 on 6 matching bases. This CDR3 has 15 amino acids. The germline gives CDR1 SGHAT, CDR2 FQDESV (reference sequence). V lost 1 base to trimming and J lost 7 bases, with 17 bases between them.

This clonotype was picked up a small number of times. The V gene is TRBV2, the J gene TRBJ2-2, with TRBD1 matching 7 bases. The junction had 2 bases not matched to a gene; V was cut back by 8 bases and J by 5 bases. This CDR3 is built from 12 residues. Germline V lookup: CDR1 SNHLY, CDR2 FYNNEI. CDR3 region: CASGDRTGELFF. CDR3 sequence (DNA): TGTGCCAGCGGGGACAGAACCGGGGAGCTGTTTTTT.

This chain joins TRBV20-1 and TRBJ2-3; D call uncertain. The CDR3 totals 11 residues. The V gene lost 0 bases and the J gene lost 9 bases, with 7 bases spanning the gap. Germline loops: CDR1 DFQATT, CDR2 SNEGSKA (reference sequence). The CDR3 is CSAREGITQYF. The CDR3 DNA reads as TGCAGTGCTAGAGAAGGGATAACGCAGTATTTT.

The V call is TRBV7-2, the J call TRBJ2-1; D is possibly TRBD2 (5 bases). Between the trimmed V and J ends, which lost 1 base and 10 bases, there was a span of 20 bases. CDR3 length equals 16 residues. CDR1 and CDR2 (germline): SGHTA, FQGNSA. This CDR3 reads CASSLGWYSEGYEQFF. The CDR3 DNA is TGTGCCAGCAGCTTAGGGTGGTACAGCGAGGGCTACGAGCAGTTCTTC.

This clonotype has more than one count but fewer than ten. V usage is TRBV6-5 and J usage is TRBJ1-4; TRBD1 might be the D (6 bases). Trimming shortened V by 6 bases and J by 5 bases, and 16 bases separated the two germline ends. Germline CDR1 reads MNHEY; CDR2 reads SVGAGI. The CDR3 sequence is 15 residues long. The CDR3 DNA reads TGTGCCAGCAGGTTAGGGGGTGGCCAAAATGAAAAACTGTTTTTT. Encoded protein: CASRLGGGQNEKLFF.

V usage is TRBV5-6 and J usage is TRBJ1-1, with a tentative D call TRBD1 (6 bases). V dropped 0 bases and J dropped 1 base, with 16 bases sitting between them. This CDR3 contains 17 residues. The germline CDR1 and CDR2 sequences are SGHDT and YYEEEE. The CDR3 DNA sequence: TGTGCCAGCAGCTTGGGGGATGCCGGGACACCGAACACTGAAGCTTTCTTT. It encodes CASSLGDAGTPNTEAFF.

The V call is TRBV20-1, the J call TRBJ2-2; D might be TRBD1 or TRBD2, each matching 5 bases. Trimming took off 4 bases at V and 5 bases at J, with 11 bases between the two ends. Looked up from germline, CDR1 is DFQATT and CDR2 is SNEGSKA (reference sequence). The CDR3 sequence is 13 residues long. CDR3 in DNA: TGCAGTGCTACCCGGGGCGGGACCGGGGAGCTGTTTTTT. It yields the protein CSATRGGTGELFF.

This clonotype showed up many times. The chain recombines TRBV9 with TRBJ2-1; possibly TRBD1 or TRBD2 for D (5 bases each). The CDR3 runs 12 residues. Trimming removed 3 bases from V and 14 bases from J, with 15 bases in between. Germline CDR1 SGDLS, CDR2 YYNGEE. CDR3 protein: CASSDGTAHEFF. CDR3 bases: TGTGCCAGCAGCGACGGGACCGCCCACGAGTTCTTC.

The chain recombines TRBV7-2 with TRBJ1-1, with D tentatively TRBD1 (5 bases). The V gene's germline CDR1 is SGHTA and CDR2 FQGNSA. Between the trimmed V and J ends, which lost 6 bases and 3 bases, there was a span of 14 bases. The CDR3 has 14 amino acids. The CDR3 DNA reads TGTGCCAGCAGTCCAGTCGGACACCACACTGAAGCTTTCTTT. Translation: CASSPVGHHTEAFF.